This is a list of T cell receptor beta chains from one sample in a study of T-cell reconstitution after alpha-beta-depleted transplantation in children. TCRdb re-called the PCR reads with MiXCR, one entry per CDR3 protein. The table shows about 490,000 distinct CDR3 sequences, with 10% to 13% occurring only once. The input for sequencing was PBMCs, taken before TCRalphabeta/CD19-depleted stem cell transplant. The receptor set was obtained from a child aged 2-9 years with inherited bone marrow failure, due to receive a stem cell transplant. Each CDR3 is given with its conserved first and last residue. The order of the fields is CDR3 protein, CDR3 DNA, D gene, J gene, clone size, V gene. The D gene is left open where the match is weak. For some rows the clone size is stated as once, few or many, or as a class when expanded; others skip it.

CDR3: CASSFGGLGTGELFF
DNA: TGTGCCAGCAGTTTTGGCGGGTTGGGCACCGGGGAGCTGTTTTTT
D: NA
J: TRBJ2-2
size: many
V: TRBV27

CDR3: CASSATGRSYEQYF
DNA: TGCGCCAGCAGCGCGACAGGCCGCTCCTACGAGCAGTACTTC
D: NA
J: TRBJ2-7
size: many
V: TRBV4-1

CDR3: CSARKSGERSYNEQFF
DNA: TGCAGTGCTAGAAAATCCGGAGAGAGGTCCTACAATGAGCAGTTCTTC
D: NA
J: TRBJ2-1
size: many
V: TRBV20-1

CDR3: CAIGTSGSSFNEQFF
DNA: TGTGCCATCGGGACTAGCGGGAGTTCCTTCAATGAGCAGTTCTTC
D: TRBD2
J: TRBJ2-1
size: NA
V: TRBV10-3

CDR3: CASSPLAGVSYNEQFF
DNA: TGTGCCAGCAGCCCTCTAGCGGGAGTGTCCTACAATGAGCAGTTCTTC
D: TRBD2
J: TRBJ2-1
size: many
V: TRBV7-6

CDR3: CASSLRLAGLGSYNEQFF
DNA: TGTGCCAGCAGTTTGAGGCTAGCGGGTCTTGGCTCCTACAATGAGCAGTTCTTC
D: TRBD2
J: TRBJ2-1
size: many
V: TRBV12-3/TRBV12-4

CDR3: CASSSGLVGGDTQYF
DNA: TGTGCCAGCAGCTCGGGACTAGTCGGCGGAGATACGCAGTATTTT
D: TRBD2
J: TRBJ2-3
size: many
V: TRBV5-5

CDR3: CASSLAWLAGPYQETQYF
DNA: TGTGCCAGCAGCTTAGCGTGGCTAGCGGGACCCTACCAAGAGACCCAGTACTTC
D: TRBD2
J: TRBJ2-5
size: NA
V: TRBV7-2

CDR3: CASSLETGSFYNEQFF
DNA: TGCGCCAGCAGCTTGGAGACAGGGAGTTTTTACAATGAGCAGTTCTTC
D: TRBD1
J: TRBJ2-1
size: many
V: TRBV5-1

CDR3: CASSRQGRTYGYTF
DNA: TGTGCCAGCAGTCGACAGGGAAGGACATATGGCTACACCTTC
D: TRBD1
J: TRBJ1-2
size: few
V: TRBV2

CDR3: CASSFEPTEAFF
DNA: TGTGCCAGCAGTTTTGAGCCGACTGAAGCTTTCTTT
D: NA
J: TRBJ1-1
size: many
V: TRBV28

CDR3: CSASRVAGDISYNEQFF
DNA: TGCAGTGCTAGTAGGGTAGCGGGAGATATCTCCTACAATGAGCAGTTCTTC
D: TRBD2
J: TRBJ2-1
size: many
V: TRBV20-1

CDR3: CASSYSLAGVHEQYF
DNA: TGTGCCAGCAGTTACTCACTAGCGGGAGTCCACGAGCAGTACTTC
D: TRBD2
J: TRBJ2-7
size: many
V: TRBV6-5

CDR3: CASSPRGSGETGELFF
DNA: TGTGCCAGCAGCCCCCGCGGTAGCGGCGAAACCGGGGAGCTGTTTTTT
D: NA
J: TRBJ2-2
size: many
V: TRBV7-9

CDR3: CASSEVAGGIFYEQYF
DNA: TGTGCCAGCAGCGAGGTGGCAGGGGGTATTTTCTACGAGCAGTACTTC
D: TRBD1
J: TRBJ2-7
size: many
V: TRBV7-2

CDR3: CASSHPIISGRALVNEQFF
DNA: TGTGCCAGCAGCCACCCGATCATTAGCGGGAGGGCGTTAGTGAATGAGCAGTTCTTC
D: TRBD2
J: TRBJ2-1
size: many
V: TRBV4-2

CDR3: CSVSQSGLNTGELFF
DNA: TGCAGCGTCTCTCAAAGCGGATTGAACACCGGGGAGCTGTTTTTT
D: NA
J: TRBJ2-2
size: many
V: TRBV29-1

CDR3: CASSPGDTEAFF
DNA: TGTGCCAGCTCACCGGGAGACACTGAAGCTTTCTTT
D: NA
J: TRBJ1-1
size: few
V: TRBV18

CDR3: CASSQSPSQETQYF
DNA: TGTGCCAGCAGCCAGAGCCCCTCCCAAGAGACCCAGTACTTC
D: NA
J: TRBJ2-5
size: few
V: TRBV14

CDR3: CASTRRASDTQYF
DNA: TGTGCCAGCACGCGGCGGGCGAGTGATACGCAGTATTTT
D: NA
J: TRBJ2-3
size: many
V: TRBV27

CDR3: CASSQALGAGGPDTQYF
DNA: TGTGCCAGCAGCCAAGCCTTAGGAGCGGGAGGTCCAGATACGCAGTATTTT
D: TRBD2
J: TRBJ2-3
size: many
V: TRBV3-1

CDR3: CASSRSDRETWADTQYF
DNA: TGTGCCAGCAGCAGAAGCGATCGGGAGACGTGGGCAGATACGCAGTATTTT
D: NA
J: TRBJ2-3
size: many
V: TRBV14

CDR3: CASSAGDVNEKLFF
DNA: TGTGCCAGTAGTGCCGGGGACGTTAATGAAAAACTGTTTTTT
D: NA
J: TRBJ1-4
size: few
V: TRBV19

CDR3: CASSWGGSQGEQYF
DNA: TGTGCCAGCAGCTGGGGGGGTAGTCAAGGCGAGCAGTACTTC
D: TRBD2
J: TRBJ2-7
size: few
V: TRBV5-4

CDR3: CSAISTGTQETQYF
DNA: TGCAGTGCTATCTCTACCGGGACACAAGAGACCCAGTACTTC
D: NA
J: TRBJ2-5
size: many
V: TRBV20-1

CDR3: CSVVIYEQYF
DNA: TGCAGCGTTGTAATCTACGAGCAGTACTTC
D: NA
J: TRBJ2-7
size: many
V: TRBV29-1

CDR3: CASSLWGAPGELFF
DNA: TGTGCCAGCAGTTTATGGGGGGCGCCCGGGGAGCTGTTTTTT
D: NA
J: TRBJ2-2
size: many
V: TRBV27

CDR3: CASSQSAAPGGPQHF
DNA: TGTGCCAGCAGCCAATCAGCTGCGCCAGGCGGGCCCCAGCATTTT
D: NA
J: TRBJ1-5
size: NA
V: TRBV16

CDR3: CSAHRIYRTGNEQFF
DNA: TGCAGTGCTCACCGAATATATAGAACAGGGAATGAGCAGTTCTTC
D: NA
J: TRBJ2-1
size: NA
V: TRBV20-1

CDR3: CSVESSGRDTQYF
DNA: TGCAGCGTTGAAAGCAGCGGGAGGGATACGCAGTATTTT
D: TRBD2
J: TRBJ2-3
size: many
V: TRBV29-1

CDR3: CSASGRFYEQFF
DNA: TGCAGTGCTAGCGGGAGGTTCTATGAGCAGTTCTTC
D: TRBD2
J: TRBJ2-1
size: few
V: TRBV20-1

CDR3: CASSLLARTGVQNIQYF
DNA: TGTGCCAGCAGTTTGTTAGCTCGGACAGGAGTCCAAAACATTCAGTACTTC
D: TRBD1
J: TRBJ2-4
size: many
V: TRBV27

CDR3: CASSIGTMNTEAFF
DNA: TGTGCCAGTAGTATAGGTACCATGAACACTGAAGCTTTCTTT
D: NA
J: TRBJ1-1
size: NA
V: TRBV19

CDR3: CASSSGGRSYNSPLHF
DNA: TGTGCCAGCAGTTCAGGGGGCCGGTCCTATAATTCACCCCTCCACTTT
D: TRBD1
J: TRBJ1-6
size: NA
V: TRBV28

CDR3: CASSYGTGQGPYNEQFF
DNA: TGTGCCAGCAGTTATGGGACGGGACAGGGGCCCTACAATGAGCAGTTCTTC
D: TRBD1
J: TRBJ2-1
size: many
V: TRBV6-5

CDR3: CASSLYAGGTYNEQFF
DNA: TGCGCCAGCAGCCTTTACGCGGGAGGGACCTACAATGAGCAGTTCTTC
D: TRBD2
J: TRBJ2-1
size: few
V: TRBV5-1

CDR3: CASSHPAVGQSISGANVLTF
DNA: TGTGCCAGCAGCCACCCAGCCGTGGGACAGTCCATCTCTGGGGCCAACGTCCTGACTTTC
D: TRBD1
J: TRBJ2-6
size: NA
V: TRBV3-1

CDR3: CASSQDWARGLVYEQYF
DNA: TGCGCCAGCAGCCAAGATTGGGCCAGGGGGCTTGTCTACGAGCAGTACTTC
D: TRBD1
J: TRBJ2-7
size: many
V: TRBV4-3

CDR3: CASRGASLPSYEQYF
DNA: TGTGCCAGCAGGGGAGCCTCCTTGCCCTCCTACGAGCAGTACTTC
D: NA
J: TRBJ2-7
size: many
V: TRBV2

CDR3: CASSLFPGSAYEQYF
DNA: TGTGCCAGCAGTTTATTCCCGGGTTCGGCCTACGAGCAGTACTTC
D: NA
J: TRBJ2-7
size: many
V: TRBV28

CDR3: CASSHLGQGDTEAFF
DNA: TGTGCCAGCAGTCATCTGGGACAGGGTGACACTGAAGCTTTCTTT
D: TRBD1
J: TRBJ1-1
size: many
V: TRBV6-2/TRBV6-3

CDR3: CAWSPLTEAFF
DNA: TGTGCCTGGAGCCCGTTAACTGAAGCTTTCTTT
D: NA
J: TRBJ1-1
size: NA
V: TRBV30

CDR3: CASSLEGATVGELFF
DNA: TGTGCCAGCAGTTTAGAAGGTGCGACGGTCGGGGAGCTGTTTTTT
D: NA
J: TRBJ2-2
size: many
V: TRBV27

CDR3: CSAGGGLNTGELFF
DNA: TGCAGCGCCGGGGGGGGGCTTAACACCGGGGAGCTGTTTTTT
D: TRBD2
J: TRBJ2-2
size: many
V: TRBV29-1

CDR3: CAGEGRTSGGSYEQYF
DNA: TGTGCCGGAGAGGGGCGGACTAGCGGGGGATCCTACGAGCAGTACTTC
D: TRBD2
J: TRBJ2-7
size: many
V: TRBV2

CDR3: CSVDGTDRDAHTDTQYF
DNA: TGCAGCGTTGATGGCACGGACAGGGACGCCCACACAGATACGCAGTATTTT
D: TRBD1
J: TRBJ2-3
size: many
V: TRBV29-1

CDR3: CASSQTGWGNEQFF
DNA: TGTGCCAGCAGCCAGACAGGGTGGGGCAATGAGCAGTTCTTC
D: TRBD1
J: TRBJ2-1
size: few
V: TRBV12-3/TRBV12-4

CDR3: CASSQEWRGSYNEQFF
DNA: TGTGCCAGCAGCCAAGAATGGCGGGGCTCCTACAATGAGCAGTTCTTC
D: NA
J: TRBJ2-1
size: many
V: TRBV3-1

CDR3: CASRLTLANDYEQYF
DNA: TGTGCCAGCAGACTCACTCTAGCCAACGACTACGAGCAGTACTTC
D: NA
J: TRBJ2-7
size: many
V: TRBV7-2

CDR3: CASSLGSEQFF
DNA: TGTGCCAGCAGTTTAGGTAGTGAGCAGTTCTTC
D: NA
J: TRBJ2-1
size: many
V: TRBV12-3/TRBV12-4

CDR3: CSAGDYNSPLHF
DNA: TGCAGTGCTGGGGACTATAATTCACCCCTCCACTTT
D: NA
J: TRBJ1-6
size: NA
V: TRBV20-1

CDR3: CSARVLRGNTDTQYF
DNA: TGCAGTGCTAGAGTATTGCGGGGTAACACAGATACGCAGTATTTT
D: NA
J: TRBJ2-3
size: many
V: TRBV20-1